The next 3 T cell receptor beta chains were all read from a single sample in a study of T cell responses to AZD1222 COVID-19 vaccine. Clones were read by immunoSEQ multiplex PCR, and TCRdb kept only the in-frame ones, dropping some. The data contain about 100,000 clones, 70% to 90% of them seen just once; the ten biggest clones take up 6.3%. Specimen: peripheral blood, collected on day 0 of AZD1222 vaccination. These receptors were taken from an adult in good health.

This rearrangement joins TRBV6-2 or TRBV6-3 to TRBJ2-3; D call uncertain. The CDR3 totals 13 residues. The V and J ends lost 4 bases and 0 bases respectively, with 5 bases between them. The germline V gene has CDR1 MNHEY and CDR2 SVGEGT. The CDR3, as DNA: TGTGCCAGCAGTTTCGTTAGCACAGATACGCAGTATTTT. Translated, it gives CASSFVSTDTQYF.

This sequence joins TRBV18 and TRBJ1-2; D possibly corresponds to TRBD1 (5 bases). V was shortened by 3 bases and J by 4 bases, with 18 bases between the two germline ends. Looked up from germline, CDR1 is KGHSH and CDR2 is LQKENI. The CDR3 has 16 residues. CDR3 amino acids: CASSPIQGSPVYGYTF. Here the CDR3 DNA reads TGTGCCAGCTCACCGATCCAGGGCAGCCCGGTCTATGGCTACACCTTC.

In its sample, this clone was seen a few times. This chain connects TRBV9 to TRBJ2-7, with 8 bases identical to TRBD2. The V and J ends lost 3 bases and 4 bases, in that order; junction bases with no gene match: 6. CDR3 length: 14 residues. Germline-derived CDR1 and CDR2 are SGDLS and YYNGEE. The CDR3 sequence is CASSAATSGYEQYF. CDR3 coding DNA: TGTGCCAGCAGCGCCGCAACTAGCGGATACGAGCAGTACTTC.